One sample yielded the 14 T cell receptor beta chains listed below, sequenced in a study of T cells in Graves' hyperthyroidism and ophthalmopathy. RNA transcripts gave rise to amplified TCR beta CDR3 regions. Researchers ran a first-round RT-PCR on the TCR CDR3 using the HTBI primer set. TCRdb independently ran MiXCR on the multiplex PCR reads; one entry per CDR3 protein. The data show 750,000 to 900,000 distinct CDR3 sequences, 38% seen once. Sequenced sample: blood. The receptors were gathered from a man between 18 and 35 years old with Graves' hyperthyroidism.

This clonotype was recorded at least ten times. The DNA of the CDR3 is TGTGCCAGCAAGACAGGCAACTCTGGGGCCAACGTCCTGACTTTC. Protein: CASKTGNSGANVLTF. The chain has TRBV6-1 and TRBJ2-6, with TRBD1 as a possible D gene (6 bases). CDR1 and CDR2 (germline): MNHNS, SASEGT. Trimming shortened V by 7 bases and J by 0 bases, and 10 bases separated the two germline ends. This CDR3 comprises 15 residues.

This chain uses TRBV20-1 with TRBJ1-1, with TRBD1 identical over 11 bases. Germline V gene sequence: CDR1 DFQATT, CDR2 SNEGSKA (reference sequence). There are 15 residues in the CDR3. J gave up 10 bases and V 0 bases, and 10 bases lay outside the gene matches. CDR3 bases: TGCAGTGCTAGAGATGCACAGGACAGGGGGCGCGGAGCTTTCTTT. It translates to CSARDAQDRGRGAFF.

This clonotype was observed at least ten times. The chain combines TRBV19 with TRBJ1-1, with D possibly being TRBD1 (5 bases). The germline gives CDR1 LNHDA, CDR2 SQIVND (reference sequence). The CDR3 has 14 amino acids. V gave up 8 bases and J gave up 6 bases, with 19 bases separating them. The CDR3 DNA sequence: TGTGCCAGTCGTCCCACAGGTTCGATCGCTGAAGCTTTCTTT. This sequence encodes CASRPTGSIAEAFF.

The CDR3 spells CASSDHHGTAEETQHF. Here the CDR3 DNA reads TGTGCCAGCAGTGATCACCATGGGACAGCCGAAGAGACCCAGCATTTT. The J gene is TRBJ1-5, the V gene TRBV2; TRBD1 agrees at 7 bases. The trim removed 3 bases at V and 11 bases at J, leaving 16 bases unmatched. The germline V gene encodes CDR1 SNHLY and CDR2 FYNNEI. The CDR3 covers 16 residues.

This clonotype was seen more than once but under ten times. A junction end diverges from the germline sequence, so it may reflect a read error. The chain recombines TRBV13 with TRBJ2-3; D uncertain. The length of the CDR3 is 12 residues. Germline V gene sequence: CDR1 PRHDT, CDR2 FYEKMQ (reference sequence). CDR3 bases: TGTGCCAGCAGCCTAGGTCCAGATACGCAGTATTTT. Protein product: CASSLGPDTQYF.

CDR3 residues: CASSLGSTGTEAFF. The CDR3 DNA follows: TGTGCCAGCAGCTTAGGGTCTACGGGAACTGAAGCTTTCTTT. The chain has TRBV11-2 and TRBJ1-1; D is ambiguous. The CDR3 totals 14 residues. The V end lost 1 base, the J end lost 5 bases, and 11 bases lay between the germline ends. CDR1 is SGHAT and CDR2 is FQNNGV in the germline V gene.

CDR3 loop: CSARGVRDISYEQYF. The CDR3 DNA reads TGCAGTGCTAGAGGGGTCCGGGACATCTCCTACGAGCAGTACTTC. The chain has TRBV20-1 and TRBJ2-7; tentative D call: TRBD1 (6 bases). Looked up from germline, CDR1 is DFQATT and CDR2 is SNEGSKA (reference sequence). This CDR3 is 15 amino acids long. Trimming left V 1 base short and J 0 bases short, with 13 bases between.

The DNA of the CDR3 is TGTGCCAGCAGCCCACTCCCCCACCAAGAGACCCAGTACTTC. As protein: CASSPLPHQETQYF. This sequence joins TRBV5-5 and TRBJ2-5; D is undetermined. This CDR3 is built from 14 residues. CDR1 is SGHKS and CDR2 is YYEKEE in the germline V gene (reference sequence). Trimming cost V 4 bases and J 0 bases, with 10 bases left between them.

This chain uses TRBV9 with TRBJ2-2; 8 bases map to TRBD2. The CDR3 contains 16 residues. CDR1 is SGDLS, CDR2 YYNGEE, per germline. Trimming cost V 4 bases and J 0 bases; bases outside gene matches: 5. The CDR3 is CASSKTSGPNTGELFF. Here the CDR3 DNA reads TGTGCCAGCAGCAAAACTAGCGGCCCGAACACCGGGGAGCTGTTTTTT.

This clonotype was detected only a few times. The chain carries TRBV20-1 and TRBJ2-7, with TRBD1 as a possible D gene (6 bases). V shed 0 bases and J shed 2 bases, with 14 bases lying between them. The germline CDR1 and CDR2 sequences are DFQATT and SNEGSKA (reference sequence). The CDR3 runs to 15 residues. CDR3 loop: CSARDQKGVAYEQYF. The CDR3 bases are TGCAGTGCTAGAGATCAAAAGGGGGTGGCCTACGAGCAGTACTTC.

This clonotype came up many times. V usage is TRBV4-2 and J usage is TRBJ1-2; D is unresolved. Germline V gene data show CDR1 as LGHNA and CDR2 as YNFKEQ. There are 14 residues in the CDR3. Trimming pared 5 bases from V and 2 bases from J, leaving 12 bases between. CDR3 loop: CASSTGRTNYGYTF. The CDR3 DNA reads TGTGCCAGCAGCACCGGCAGGACCAACTATGGCTACACCTTC.

There are many counts of this clonotype. The J gene is TRBJ1-1, the V gene TRBV29-1; possible D gene TRBD1, 6 bases. The germline CDR1 and CDR2 sequences are SQVTM and ANQGSEA. Trimming shortened V by 6 bases and J by 1 base, and 9 bases separated the two germline ends. The CDR3 runs to 12 residues. CDR3 loop: CSVLDRNTEAFF. CDR3 nucleotides: TGCAGCGTCCTGGACAGGAACACTGAAGCTTTCTTT.

J is TRBJ2-2 and V is TRBV6-5; D possibly corresponds to TRBD2 (5 bases). V lost 5 bases, J lost 8 bases, and 15 bases lay in between. This CDR3 contains 14 residues. Germline CDR1 is MNHEY and CDR2 is SVGAGI. CDR3 bases: TGTGCCAGCAGTCCCCGGGGTGGACTTGGGGAGCTGTTTTTT. Its protein is CASSPRGGLGELFF.

This clonotype has a count of ten or more. The chain carries TRBV7-2 and TRBJ1-4; D not certain. Per the germline V gene, CDR1 is SGHTA and CDR2 is FQGNSA. The CDR3 consists of 13 residues. V was trimmed by 5 bases and J by 9 bases, leaving 13 bases between them. CDR3 sequence reads: CASSPSRTQKLFF. The CDR3 coding sequence is TGTGCCAGCAGCCCCAGCAGAACCCAAAAACTGTTTTTT.